Described below is a single T cell receptor (beta chain) sequence and its context. Its antigen is unidentified. Up to 500,000 reads were sequenced per sample. Generated by immunoSEQ multiplex PCR, the TCRdb table keeps only in-frame clones and is missing some. The table has 35,000 or so clones, around 73% seen once. The rectum was sampled with one to two pinch biopsies at colonoscopy. Germline CDR1 reads SGHRS; CDR2 reads YFSETQ. Trimming cost V 0 bases and J 0 bases, with 11 bases left between them. This CDR3 comprises 16 residues. The data were taken from a study of pediatric ulcerative colitis. Study-level findings and limits: No controls had the two rectal clonotypes shared by ulcerative colitis patients. Repertoires came from total lymphocyte DNA, not specific subsets.

V usage is TRBV5-1 and J usage is TRBJ2-3, with D hard to call. Input material: gut tissue. The TCR sequence derives from a boy under 18 with moderate ulcerative colitis. The CDR3 nucleotides are TGCGCCAGCAGCTTGGGGCCGAGTGCTAGCACAGATACGCAGTATTTT. Translating it yields CASSLGPSASTDTQYF.